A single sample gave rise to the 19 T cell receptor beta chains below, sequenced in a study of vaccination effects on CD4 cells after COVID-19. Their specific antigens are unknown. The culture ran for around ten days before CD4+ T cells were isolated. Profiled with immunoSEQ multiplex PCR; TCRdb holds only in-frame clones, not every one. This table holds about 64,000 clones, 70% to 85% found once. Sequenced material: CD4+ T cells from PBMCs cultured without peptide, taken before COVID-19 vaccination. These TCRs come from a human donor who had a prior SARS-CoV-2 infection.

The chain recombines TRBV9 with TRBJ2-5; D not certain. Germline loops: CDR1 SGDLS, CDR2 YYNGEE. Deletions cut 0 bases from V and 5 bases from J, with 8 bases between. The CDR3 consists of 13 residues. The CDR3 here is CASSVGIGETQYF. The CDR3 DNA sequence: TGTGCCAGCAGCGTAGGGATAGGGGAGACCCAGTACTTC. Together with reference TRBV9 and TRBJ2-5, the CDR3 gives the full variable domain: DSGVTQTPKHLITATGQRVTLRCSPRSGDLSVYWYQQSLDQGLQFLIQYYNGEERAKGNILERFSAQQFPDLHSELNLSSLELGDSALYFCASSVGIGETQYFGPGTRLLVL.

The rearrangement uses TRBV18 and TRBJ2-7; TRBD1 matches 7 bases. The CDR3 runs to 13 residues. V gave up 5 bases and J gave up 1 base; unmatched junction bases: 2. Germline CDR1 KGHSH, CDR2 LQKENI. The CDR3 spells CASSEGQSYEQYF. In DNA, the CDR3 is TGTGCCAGCTCAGAGGGACAGTCCTACGAGCAGTACTTC.

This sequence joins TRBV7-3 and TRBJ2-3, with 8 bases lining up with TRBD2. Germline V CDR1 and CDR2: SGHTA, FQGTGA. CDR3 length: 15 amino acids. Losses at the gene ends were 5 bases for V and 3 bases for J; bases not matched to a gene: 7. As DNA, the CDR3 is TGTGCCAGCAGCCCCGGGGGGGTGTCGACAGATACGCAGTATTTT. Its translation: CASSPGGVSTDTQYF.

In nucleotides, the CDR3 is TGTGCCAGCAGTGGTGCTGCCTACGAGCAGTACTTC. Its protein is CASSGAAYEQYF. The chain uses TRBV25-1 and TRBJ2-7; no clear D gene. The V and J ends lost 4 bases and 2 bases respectively, with 6 bases between them. Germline V gene sequence: CDR1 MGHDK, CDR2 SYGVNS. This CDR3 is built from 12 residues.

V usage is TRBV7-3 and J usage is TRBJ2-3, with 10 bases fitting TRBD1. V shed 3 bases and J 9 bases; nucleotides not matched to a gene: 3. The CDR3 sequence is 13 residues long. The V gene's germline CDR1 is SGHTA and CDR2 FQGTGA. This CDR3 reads CASSFDRGQTQYF. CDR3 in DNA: TGTGCCAGCAGCTTCGACAGGGGGCAAACGCAGTATTTT.

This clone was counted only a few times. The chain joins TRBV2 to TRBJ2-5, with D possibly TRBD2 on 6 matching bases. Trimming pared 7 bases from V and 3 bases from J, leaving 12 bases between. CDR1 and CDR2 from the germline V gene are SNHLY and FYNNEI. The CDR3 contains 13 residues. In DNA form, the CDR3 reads TGTGCCAGCAACTTAGCGGCCGAAGAGACCCAGTACTTC. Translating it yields CASNLAAEETQYF. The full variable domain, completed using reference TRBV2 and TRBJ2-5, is EPEVTQTPSHQVTQMGQEVILRCVPISNHLYFYWYRQILGQKVEFLVSFYNNEISEKSEIFDDQFSVERPDGSNFTLKIRSTKLEDSAMYFCASNLAAEETQYFGPGTRLLVL.

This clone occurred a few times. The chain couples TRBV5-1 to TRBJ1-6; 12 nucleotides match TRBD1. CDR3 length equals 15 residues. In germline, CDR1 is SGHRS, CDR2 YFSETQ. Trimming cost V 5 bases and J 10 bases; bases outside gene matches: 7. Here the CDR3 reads CASSEGQGAYSPLHF. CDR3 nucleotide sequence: TGCGCCAGCAGTGAGGGACAGGGGGCTTACTCACCCCTCCACTTT.

CDR3 sequence reads: CASSGGPGYEQYF. The CDR3 bases are TGTGCCAGCAGTGGGGGACCGGGCTACGAGCAGTACTTC. The gene calls are TRBV6-2 or TRBV6-3 and TRBJ2-7; the D gene could be TRBD1 or TRBD2 (5 bases each). In germline, CDR1 is MNHEY, CDR2 SVGEGT. V was cut by 5 bases and J by 3 bases, with 11 bases left in between. The CDR3 length is 13 residues.

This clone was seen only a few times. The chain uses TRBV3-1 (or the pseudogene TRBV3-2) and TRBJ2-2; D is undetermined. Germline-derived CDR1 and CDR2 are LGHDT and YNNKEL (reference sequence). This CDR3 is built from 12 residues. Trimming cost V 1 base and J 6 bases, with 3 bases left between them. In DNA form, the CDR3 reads TGTGCCAGCAGCCAAGTTTCCGGGGAGCTGTTTTTT. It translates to CASSQVSGELFF.

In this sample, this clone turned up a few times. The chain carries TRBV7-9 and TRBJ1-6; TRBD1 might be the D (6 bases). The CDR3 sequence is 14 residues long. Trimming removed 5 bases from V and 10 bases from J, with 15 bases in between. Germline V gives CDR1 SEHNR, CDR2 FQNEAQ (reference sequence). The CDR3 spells CASSHGQFNSPLHF. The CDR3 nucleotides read TGTGCCAGCAGCCACGGACAGTTTAACTCACCCCTCCACTTT.

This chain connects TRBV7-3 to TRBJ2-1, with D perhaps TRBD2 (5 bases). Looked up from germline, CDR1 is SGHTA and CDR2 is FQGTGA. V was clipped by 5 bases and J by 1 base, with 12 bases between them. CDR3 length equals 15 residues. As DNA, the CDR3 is TGTGCCAGCAGCCCCGGACTGAGGTCCTACAATGAGCAGTTCTTC. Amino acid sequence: CASSPGLRSYNEQFF.

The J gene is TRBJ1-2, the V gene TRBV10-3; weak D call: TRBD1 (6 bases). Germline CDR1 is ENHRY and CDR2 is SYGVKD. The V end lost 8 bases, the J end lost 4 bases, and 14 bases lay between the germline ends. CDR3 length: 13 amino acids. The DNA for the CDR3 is TGTGCCATCGGGGCAGGGGAGCTCTATGGCTACACCTTC. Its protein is CAIGAGELYGYTF.

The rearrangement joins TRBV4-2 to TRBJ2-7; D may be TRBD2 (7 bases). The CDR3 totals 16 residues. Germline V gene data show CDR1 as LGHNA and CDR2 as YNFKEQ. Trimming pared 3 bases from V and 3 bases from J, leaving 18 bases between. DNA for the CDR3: TGTGCCAGCAGCCAGGGGGGGGCCGGGGGCATCTACGAGCAGTACTTC. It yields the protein CASSQGGAGGIYEQYF.

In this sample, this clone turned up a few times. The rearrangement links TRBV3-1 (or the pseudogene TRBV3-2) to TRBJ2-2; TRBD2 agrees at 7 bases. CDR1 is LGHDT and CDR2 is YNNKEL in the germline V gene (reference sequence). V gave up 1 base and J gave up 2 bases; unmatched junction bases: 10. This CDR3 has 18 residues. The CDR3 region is CASSQVWRAGPNTGELFF. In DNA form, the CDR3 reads TGTGCCAGCAGCCAAGTGTGGAGAGCGGGGCCTAACACCGGGGAGCTGTTTTTT.

The CDR3 loop reads CASSVYRDGYTF. CDR3 bases: TGTGCCAGCAGCGTATACAGGGATGGCTACACCTTC. The chain links TRBV7-2 to TRBJ1-2, with a tentative D call TRBD1 (6 bases). The V end lost 5 bases, the J end lost 6 bases, and 10 bases lay between the germline ends. Germline V gene data show CDR1 as SGHTA and CDR2 as FQGNSA. The CDR3 contains 12 residues.

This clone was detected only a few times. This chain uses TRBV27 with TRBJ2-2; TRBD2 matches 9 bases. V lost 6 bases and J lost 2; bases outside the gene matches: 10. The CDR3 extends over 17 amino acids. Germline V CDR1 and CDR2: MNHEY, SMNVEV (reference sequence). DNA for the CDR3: TGTGCCAGCAGAAGAAATAGCGGGGGCCATAACACCGGGGAGCTGTTTTTT. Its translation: CASRRNSGGHNTGELFF.

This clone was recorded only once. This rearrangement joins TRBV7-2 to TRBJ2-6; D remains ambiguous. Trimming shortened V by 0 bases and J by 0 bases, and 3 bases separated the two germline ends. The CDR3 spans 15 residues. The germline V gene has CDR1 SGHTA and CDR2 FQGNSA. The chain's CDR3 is CASSLAVSGANVLTF. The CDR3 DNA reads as TGTGCCAGCAGCTTAGCGGTCTCTGGGGCCAACGTCCTGACTTTC.

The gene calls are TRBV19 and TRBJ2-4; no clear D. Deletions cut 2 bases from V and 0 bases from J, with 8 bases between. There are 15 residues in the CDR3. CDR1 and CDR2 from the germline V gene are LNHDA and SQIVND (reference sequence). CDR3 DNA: TGTGCCAGTAGTATATTTCGGCTAGCCAAAAACATTCAGTACTTC. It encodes CASSIFRLAKNIQYF. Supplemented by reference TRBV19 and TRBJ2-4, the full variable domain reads DGGITQSPKYLFRKEGQNVTLSCEQNLNHDAMYWYRQDPGQGLRLIYYSQIVNDFQKGDIAEGYSVSREKKESFPLTVTSAQKNPTAFYLCASSIFRLAKNIQYFGAGTRLSVL.

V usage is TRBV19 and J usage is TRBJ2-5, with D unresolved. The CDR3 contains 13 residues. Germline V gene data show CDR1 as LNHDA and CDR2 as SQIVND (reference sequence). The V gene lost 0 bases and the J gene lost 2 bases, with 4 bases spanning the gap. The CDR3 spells CASSIDTQETQYF. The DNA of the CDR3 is TGTGCCAGTAGTATAGACACACAAGAGACCCAGTACTTC.